Below, 7 T cell receptor beta chains from the same sample are listed, as sequenced in a study of blood T cell repertoires in COVID-19. Sequencing was performed with immunoSEQ multiplex PCR; in TCRdb, only in-frame clones are kept and a portion is missing. This table has 150,000 to 200,000 clones, approximately 89% appearing once. Sequencing was carried out using peripheral blood. These receptors originate from a woman in her thirties with acute or convalescent COVID-19.

In its sample, this clone was seen a few times. The V and J genes are TRBV6-1 and TRBJ1-2; a weak D match, TRBD1 (5 bases). This CDR3 region has 14 residues. V was shortened by 3 bases and J by 3 bases, with 11 bases between the two germline ends. The germline V gene has CDR1 MNHNS and CDR2 SASEGT. CDR3 loop: CASSEPTGYYGYTF. In nucleotides, the CDR3 is TGTGCCAGCAGTGAGCCAACAGGTTACTATGGCTACACCTTC.

This clone was detected a few times. The chain uses TRBV7-8 and TRBJ2-7; TRBD2 is a possible D gene (6 bases). Per the germline V gene, CDR1 is SGHVS and CDR2 is FQNEAQ. This CDR3 spans 14 amino acids. Trimming pared 1 base from V and 3 bases from J, leaving 10 bases between. The DNA of the CDR3 is TGTGCCAGCAGCTTAGGGGACTCTTACTACGAGCAGTACTTC. Protein: CASSLGDSYYEQYF. Using reference TRBV7-8 and TRBJ2-7 for the parts outside the CDR3, the full variable domain is GAGVSQSPRYKVAKRGQDVALRCDPISGHVSLFWYQQALGQGPEFLTYFQNEAQLDKSGLPSDRFFAERPEGSVSTLKIQRTQQEDSAVYLCASSLGDSYYEQYFGPGTRLTVT.

This chain links TRBV3-1 (or the pseudogene TRBV3-2) with TRBJ2-2; 10 bases are a match to TRBD2. Germline CDR1 reads LGHDT; CDR2 reads YNNKEL (reference sequence). J was trimmed by 7 bases and V by 5 bases; bases with no gene match: 7. This CDR3 is built from 15 residues. The CDR3 sequence: CASSSSGSGDGELFF. The CDR3 DNA is TGTGCCAGCAGCTCTAGCGGGAGTGGTGACGGGGAGCTGTTTTTT.

The chain links TRBV5-1 to TRBJ2-5; 7 nucleotides match TRBD2. Trimming took 5 bases from V and 2 from J; bases not matched to a gene: 6. The CDR3 spans 14 residues. Germline loops: CDR1 SGHRS, CDR2 YFSETQ. CDR3 sequence (DNA): TGCGCCAGCAGTTTTCTCGGGGGGCAAGAGACCCAGTACTTC. It specifies CASSFLGGQETQYF.

The V call is TRBV5-1, the J call TRBJ2-7, with a weak D call TRBD1 (6 bases). CDR3 length equals 15 residues. The V and J ends lost 4 bases and 4 bases respectively, with 18 bases between them. CDR1 is SGHRS, CDR2 YFSETQ, per germline. CDR3: CASSLSGAVPYEQYF. CDR3 DNA sequence: TGCGCCAGCAGCCTATCAGGGGCGGTCCCATACGAGCAGTACTTC.

The rearrangement links TRBV2 to TRBJ1-2, with D perhaps matching TRBD1 (6 bases). CDR1 and CDR2 (germline): SNHLY, FYNNEI. The V end was cut by 6 bases, the J end by 9 bases, with 11 bases between. The length of the CDR3 is 11 residues. For the CDR3, the DNA is TGTGCCAGCAGGGGGGCGCGGAGCTACACCTTC. It specifies CASRGARSYTF.

This chain connects TRBV6-5 to TRBJ2-7; 11 bases fit TRBD2. The CDR3 runs to 14 residues. CDR1 MNHEY and CDR2 SVGAGI come from the germline V gene. V shed 7 bases and J 5 bases; nucleotides not matched to a gene: 7. CDR3 coding DNA: TGTGCCAGCAAAACTAGCGGGAGACCTCACGAGCAGTACTTC. This codes for CASKTSGRPHEQYF.